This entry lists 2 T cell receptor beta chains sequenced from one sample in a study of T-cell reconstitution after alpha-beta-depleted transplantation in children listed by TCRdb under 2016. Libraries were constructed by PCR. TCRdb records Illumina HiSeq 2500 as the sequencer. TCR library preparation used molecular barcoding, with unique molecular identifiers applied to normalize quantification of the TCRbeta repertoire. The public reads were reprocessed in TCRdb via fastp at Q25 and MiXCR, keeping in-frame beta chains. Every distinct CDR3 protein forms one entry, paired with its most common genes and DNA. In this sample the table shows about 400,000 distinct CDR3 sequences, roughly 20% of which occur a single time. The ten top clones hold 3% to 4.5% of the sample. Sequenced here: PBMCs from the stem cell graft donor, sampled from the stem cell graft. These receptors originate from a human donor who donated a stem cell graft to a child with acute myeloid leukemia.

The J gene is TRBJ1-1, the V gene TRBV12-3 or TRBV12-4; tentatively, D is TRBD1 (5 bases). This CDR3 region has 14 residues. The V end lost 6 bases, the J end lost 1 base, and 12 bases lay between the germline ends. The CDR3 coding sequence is TGTGCCAGCAGCCAATTAAGGGGGAACACTGAAGCTTTCTTT. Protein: CASSQLRGNTEAFF.

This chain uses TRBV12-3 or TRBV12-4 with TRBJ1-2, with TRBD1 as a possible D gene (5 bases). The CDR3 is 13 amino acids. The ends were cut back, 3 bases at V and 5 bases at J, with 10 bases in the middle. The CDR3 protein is CASSFSGGYGYTF. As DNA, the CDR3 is TGTGCCAGCAGTTTTTCGGGGGGATATGGCTACACCTTC.